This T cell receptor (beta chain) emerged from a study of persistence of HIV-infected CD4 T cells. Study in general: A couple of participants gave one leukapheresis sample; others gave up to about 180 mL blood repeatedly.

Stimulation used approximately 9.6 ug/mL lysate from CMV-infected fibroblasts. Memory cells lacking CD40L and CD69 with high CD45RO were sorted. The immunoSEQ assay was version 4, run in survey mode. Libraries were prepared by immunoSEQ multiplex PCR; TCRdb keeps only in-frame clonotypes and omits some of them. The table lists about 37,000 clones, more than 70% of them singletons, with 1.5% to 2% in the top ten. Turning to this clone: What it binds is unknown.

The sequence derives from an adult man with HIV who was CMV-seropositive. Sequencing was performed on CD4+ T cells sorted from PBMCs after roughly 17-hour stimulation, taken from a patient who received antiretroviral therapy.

CDR3 DNA: TGTGCCAGCAGCTCCCTGAGGGGGAAAGGTACCGGGGAGCTGTTTTTT. This codes for CASSSLRGKGTGELFF. The chain couples TRBV7-9 to TRBJ2-2; TRBD1 is a possible D gene (6 bases). The CDR3 is 16 residues long. Trimming removed 4 bases at V and 5 bases at J, with 17 bases between. The germline gives CDR1 SEHNR, CDR2 FQNEAQ (reference sequence).